A single sample is the source of the 21 T cell receptor beta chains below, sequenced in a study of cytotoxic CD8 clonotypes in ibrutinib-treated CLL. Clones were read by immunoSEQ multiplex PCR, and TCRdb kept only the in-frame ones, dropping some. Here the sample spans nearly 100,000 clones, 70% to 85% being singletons. The specimen was PBMCs, collected after 12 months of ibrutinib treatment. The receptors were gathered from a human donor with chronic lymphocytic leukemia.

The rearrangement links TRBV2 to TRBJ1-1; D gene ambiguous. This CDR3 spans 14 amino acids. The V end was cut by 6 bases, the J end by 0 bases, with 11 bases between. The germline V gene encodes CDR1 SNHLY and CDR2 FYNNEI. CDR3 amino acids: CASSAGRMNTEAFF. The DNA for the CDR3 is TGTGCCAGCAGCGCCGGACGGATGAACACTGAAGCTTTCTTT. The whole variable domain, remainder taken from reference TRBV2 and TRBJ1-1, is EPEVTQTPSHQVTQMGQEVILRCVPISNHLYFYWYRQILGQKVEFLVSFYNNEISEKSEIFDDQFSVERPDGSNFTLKIRSTKLEDSAMYFCASSAGRMNTEAFFGQGTRLTVV.

This chain uses TRBV30 with TRBJ2-2, with unresolved D. Germline V gene sequence: CDR1 GTSNPN, CDR2 SVGIG (reference sequence). There are 14 residues in the CDR3. The germline V and J ends were trimmed by 0 bases and 3 bases, with 8 bases remaining between them. This CDR3 reads CAWSVGVDTGELFF. DNA for the CDR3: TGTGCCTGGAGTGTAGGCGTCGACACCGGGGAGCTGTTTTTT. Full variable domain (outside the CDR3, taken from reference TRBV30 and TRBJ2-2): SQTIHQWPATLVQPVGSPLSLECTVEGTSNPNLYWYRQAAGRGLQLLFYSVGIGQISSEVPQNLSASRPQDRQFILSSKKLLLSDSGFYLCAWSVGVDTGELFFGEGSRLTVL.

This chain joins TRBV2 and TRBJ2-3, with TRBD2 as a possible D gene (6 bases). The CDR3 has 17 residues. Trimming took off 8 bases at V and 0 bases at J, with 21 bases between the two ends. CDR1 SNHLY and CDR2 FYNNEI come from the germline V gene. The DNA for the CDR3 is TGTGCCAGCGAGAGGGGTAGCGGAGGTACTAGCACAGATACGCAGTATTTT. It yields the protein CASERGSGGTSTDTQYF.

DNA of the CDR3: TGTGCCAGCAGCTTTCTCCAGGATAATTCACCCCTCCACTTT. Protein: CASSFLQDNSPLHF. V usage is TRBV7-9 and J usage is TRBJ1-6; D call uncertain. From germline, CDR1 is SEHNR and CDR2 FQNEAQ (reference sequence). There are 14 residues in the CDR3. V lost 3 bases and J 5 bases, leaving 8 bases between the germline ends.

The chain couples TRBV7-6 to TRBJ2-1, with 9 bases fitting TRBD1. This CDR3 region has 16 residues. CDR1 and CDR2 (germline): SGHVS, FNYEAQ. J was trimmed by 8 bases and V by 4 bases; bases with no gene match: 12. CDR3 region: CASSSRRPTGGDEQFF. CDR3 sequence (DNA): TGTGCCAGCAGCTCTAGGAGACCGACAGGGGGGGATGAGCAGTTCTTC.

The chain couples TRBV5-1 to TRBJ1-6; no reliable D call. The CDR3 is 15 amino acids. Trimming removed 1 base from V and 6 bases from J, with 11 bases in between. Germline CDR1 reads SGHRS; CDR2 reads YFSETQ. The CDR3: CASSLTAISNSPLHF. The CDR3 nucleotides read TGCGCCAGCAGCTTGACAGCTATCAGTAATTCACCCCTCCACTTT.

The chain couples TRBV5-1 to TRBJ2-1; TRBD1 agrees at 9 bases. J gave up 3 bases and V 4 bases, and 8 bases lay outside the gene matches. Per the germline V gene, CDR1 is SGHRS and CDR2 is YFSETQ. The CDR3 runs to 16 residues. The CDR3: CASSGTDRGDYNEQFF. The CDR3 nucleotides read TGCGCCAGCAGCGGGACCGACAGGGGGGACTACAATGAGCAGTTCTTC.

The chain carries TRBV15 and TRBJ1-5; possibly TRBD1 for D (5 bases). CDR3 length: 15 residues. CDR1 LNHNV and CDR2 YYDKDF come from the germline V gene (reference sequence). V was clipped by 0 bases and J by 4 bases, with 10 bases between them. The CDR3 DNA follows: TGTGCCACCAGCAGAGATCTGCAGGGAAATCAGCCCCAGCATTTT. Amino acids: CATSRDLQGNQPQHF.

CDR3 in DNA: TGCGCCAGCACCGGGGACAGGGCAACCGGGGAGCTGTTTTTT. The encoded protein is CASTGDRATGELFF. The chain couples TRBV5-1 to TRBJ2-2; 9 nucleotides match TRBD1. Losses at the gene ends were 6 bases for V and 5 bases for J; bases not matched to a gene: 5. Germline V gene lookup returns CDR1 SGHRS and CDR2 YFSETQ. The CDR3 totals 14 residues.

The gene calls are TRBV29-1 and TRBJ2-1, with TRBD1 matching over 9 bases. Germline assignment: CDR1 SQVTM and CDR2 ANQGSEA. The V and J ends lost 4 bases and 8 bases, in that order; junction bases with no gene match: 18. There are 17 residues in the CDR3. For the CDR3, the DNA is TGCAGCGTTGGGGGGTTAGGGACAGGGCGCCGCGGGGATGAGCAGTTCTTC. Translation: CSVGGLGTGRRGDEQFF.

The CDR3 sequence is CASSRTTNEKLFF. The CDR3 nucleotides read TGTGCCAGCAGCCGAACAACTAATGAAAAACTGTTTTTT. The chain recombines TRBV6-5 with TRBJ1-4; no firm D call. Between the trimmed V and J ends, which lost 6 bases and 0 bases, there was a span of 5 bases. Germline V gene lookup returns CDR1 MNHEY and CDR2 SVGAGI. The CDR3 is 13 residues long.

V and J are TRBV30 and TRBJ2-3; 10 bases map to TRBD1. V dropped 2 bases and J dropped 2; count of bases not matched to a gene: 4. The germline V gene encodes CDR1 GTSNPN and CDR2 SVGIG (reference sequence). CDR3 length: 15 residues. The CDR3 bases are TGTGCCTGGAGTAAGACAGGGGGCGACACAGATACGCAGTATTTT. This gives the protein CAWSKTGGDTDTQYF. Variable domain in full (rest from reference TRBV30 and TRBJ2-3): SQTIHQWPATLVQPVGSPLSLECTVEGTSNPNLYWYRQAAGRGLQLLFYSVGIGQISSEVPQNLSASRPQDRQFILSSKKLLLSDSGFYLCAWSKTGGDTDTQYFGPGTRLTVL.

The genes are TRBV5-1 and TRBJ1-4, with 9 bases lining up with TRBD1. This CDR3 contains 15 residues. V was clipped by 0 bases and J by 8 bases; unmatched bases: 5. Germline assignment: CDR1 SGHRS and CDR2 YFSETQ. CDR3 protein: CASSLEGQGPEKLFF. The CDR3, as DNA: TGCGCCAGCAGCTTGGAGGGACAGGGCCCAGAAAAACTGTTTTTT.

This chain uses TRBV5-1 with TRBJ2-7, with 7 bases matching TRBD1. CDR1 is SGHRS and CDR2 is YFSETQ in the germline V gene. The CDR3 is made up of 15 amino acids. The trim removed 2 bases at V and 7 bases at J, leaving 12 bases unmatched. This CDR3 is CASSLRQGRAREQYF. CDR3 coding DNA: TGCGCCAGCAGCTTAAGACAGGGCAGAGCGAGAGAGCAGTACTTC.

The chain couples TRBV5-6 to TRBJ1-4, with a possible D match to TRBD1 (5 bases). V lost 2 bases and J lost 7, with 12 bases in between. The CDR3 contains 14 residues. Germline CDR1 is SGHDT and CDR2 is YYEEEE. In DNA form, the CDR3 reads TGTGCCAGCAGCTTCGACAGAAGGGGTGAAAAACTGTTTTTT. Its translation is CASSFDRRGEKLFF.

This clone has more than one count but fewer than ten. The chain has TRBV27 and TRBJ2-6; D gene ambiguous. The CDR3 loop spans 18 amino acids. V was pared by 3 bases and J by 4 bases, with 19 bases between. CDR1 and CDR2 (germline): MNHEY, SMNVEV (reference sequence). Here the CDR3 DNA reads TGTGCCAGCAGTTTTGAGTTGGGGTGGGGTTCGGGGGCCAACGTCCTGACTTTC. Translating it yields CASSFELGWGSGANVLTF.

This clone was counted once. The chain couples TRBV10-2 to TRBJ2-3, with 8 bases matching TRBD2. Germline assignment: CDR1 WSHSY and CDR2 SAAADI. The CDR3 sequence is 15 residues long. Trimming at V came to 5 bases and at J to 0 bases, leaving 4 bases not matched to a gene. The CDR3 nucleotides are TGCGCCAGCAGTTCTAGCGGGTCTAGCACAGATACGCAGTATTTT. Its protein is CASSSSGSSTDTQYF.

The chain links TRBV6-5 to TRBJ2-3; D tentatively fits TRBD1 or TRBD2 (6 bases each). CDR1 and CDR2 from the germline V gene are MNHEY and SVGAGI. Trimming left V 1 base short and J 1 base short, with 9 bases between. The CDR3 loop spans 15 amino acids. CDR3 protein: CASSYWGAGTDTQYF. The CDR3 region has the DNA TGTGCCAGCAGTTACTGGGGGGCGGGCACAGATACGCAGTATTTT.

The chain links TRBV11-3 to TRBJ2-7; possible D gene TRBD1, 6 bases. CDR1 is SGHNT, CDR2 YENEEA, per germline. V dropped 1 base and J dropped 6 bases, with 19 bases sitting between them. The CDR3 is made up of 16 amino acids. As DNA, the CDR3 is TGTGCCAGCAGCTTAGGTCAGGGGACGATTAGCAGCGAGCAGTACTTC. It translates to CASSLGQGTISSEQYF.

This chain links TRBV29-1 with TRBJ2-3, with D uncertain. CDR1 SQVTM and CDR2 ANQGSEA come from the germline V gene. The CDR3 consists of 11 residues. The V gene lost 7 bases and the J gene lost 5 bases, with 10 bases spanning the gap. In DNA form, the CDR3 reads TGCAGCGCTCTGAGTGTAGATACGCAGTATTTT. This translates into CSALSVDTQYF.

This chain links TRBV30 with TRBJ2-5; TRBD1 or TRBD2 may be the D gene (5 bases each). The CDR3 is 12 amino acids. V lost 6 bases to trimming and J lost 5 bases, with 13 bases between them. Per germline, CDR1 GTSNPN and CDR2 SVGIG (reference sequence). The CDR3, as DNA: TGTGCCTGCTCCTGGGGCGGGGAGACCCAGTACTTC. Translation: CACSWGGETQYF.